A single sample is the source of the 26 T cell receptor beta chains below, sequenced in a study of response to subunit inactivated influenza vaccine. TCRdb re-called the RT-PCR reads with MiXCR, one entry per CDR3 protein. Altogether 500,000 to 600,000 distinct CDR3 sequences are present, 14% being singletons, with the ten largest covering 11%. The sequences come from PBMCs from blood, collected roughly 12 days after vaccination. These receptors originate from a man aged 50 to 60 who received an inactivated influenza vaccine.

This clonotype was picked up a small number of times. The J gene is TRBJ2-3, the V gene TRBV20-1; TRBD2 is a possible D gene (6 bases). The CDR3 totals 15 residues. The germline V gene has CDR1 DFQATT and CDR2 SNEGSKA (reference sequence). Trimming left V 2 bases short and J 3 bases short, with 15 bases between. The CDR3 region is CSARMGSTRTDTQYF. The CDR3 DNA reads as TGCAGTGCTAGAATGGGCTCGACTAGGACAGATACGCAGTATTTT.

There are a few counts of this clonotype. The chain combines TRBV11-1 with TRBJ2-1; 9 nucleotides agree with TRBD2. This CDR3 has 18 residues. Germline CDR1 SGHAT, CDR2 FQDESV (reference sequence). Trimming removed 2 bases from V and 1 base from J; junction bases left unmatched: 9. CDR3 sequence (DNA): TGTGCCAGCAGCTTAAGGGCTAGCGGGGTCCTGTCCTACAATGAGCAGTTCTTC. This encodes CASSLRASGVLSYNEQFF.

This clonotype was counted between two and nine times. DNA of the CDR3: TGTGCCAGCAGCCCATGGAGGGTCCAGGGGGAGACCCAGTACTTC. Encoded protein: CASSPWRVQGETQYF. The chain uses TRBV7-8 and TRBJ2-5; D tentatively reads TRBD1 or TRBD2 (6 bases each). Germline V lookup: CDR1 SGHVS, CDR2 FQNEAQ. The V gene lost 5 bases and the J gene lost 5 bases, with 18 bases spanning the gap. The CDR3 totals 15 residues.

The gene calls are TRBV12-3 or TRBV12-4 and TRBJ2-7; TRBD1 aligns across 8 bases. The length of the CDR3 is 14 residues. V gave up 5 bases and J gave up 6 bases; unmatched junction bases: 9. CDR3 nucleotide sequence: TGTGCCAGCAGTCTCCGACAGGGGTCGGGCGAGCAGTACTTC. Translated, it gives CASSLRQGSGEQYF.

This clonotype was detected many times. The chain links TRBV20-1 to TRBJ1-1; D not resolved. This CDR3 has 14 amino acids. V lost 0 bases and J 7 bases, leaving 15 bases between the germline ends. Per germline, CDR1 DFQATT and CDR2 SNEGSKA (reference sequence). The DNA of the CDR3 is TGCAGTGCTAGAGATACCGGGTTGGTGAGTGAAGCTTTCTTT. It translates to CSARDTGLVSEAFF.

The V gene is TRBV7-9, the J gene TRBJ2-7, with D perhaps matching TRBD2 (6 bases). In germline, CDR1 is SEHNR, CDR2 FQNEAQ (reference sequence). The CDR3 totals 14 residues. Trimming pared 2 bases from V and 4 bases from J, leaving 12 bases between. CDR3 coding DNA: TGTGCCAGCAGCTTATCCCGGGGGAAGTACGAGCAGTACTTC. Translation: CASSLSRGKYEQYF.

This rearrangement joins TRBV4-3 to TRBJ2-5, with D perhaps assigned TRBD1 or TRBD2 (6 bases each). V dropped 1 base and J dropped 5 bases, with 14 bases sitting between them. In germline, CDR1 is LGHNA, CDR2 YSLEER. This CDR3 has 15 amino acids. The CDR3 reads CASSQAAGGWETQYF. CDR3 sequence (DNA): TGCGCCAGCAGCCAAGCCGCCGGGGGCTGGGAGACCCAGTACTTC.

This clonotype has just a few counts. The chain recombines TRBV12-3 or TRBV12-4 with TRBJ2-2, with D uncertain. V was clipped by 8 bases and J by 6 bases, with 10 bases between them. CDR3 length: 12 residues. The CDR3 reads CASVAGSGELFF. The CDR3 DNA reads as TGTGCCAGCGTTGCCGGATCCGGGGAGCTGTTTTTT.

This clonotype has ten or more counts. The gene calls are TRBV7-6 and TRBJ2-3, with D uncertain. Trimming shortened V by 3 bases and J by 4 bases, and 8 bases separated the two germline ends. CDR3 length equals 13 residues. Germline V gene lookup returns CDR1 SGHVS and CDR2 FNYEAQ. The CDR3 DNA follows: TGTGCCAGCAGCTTGGCTCCTCCAGATACGCAGTATTTT. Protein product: CASSLAPPDTQYF.

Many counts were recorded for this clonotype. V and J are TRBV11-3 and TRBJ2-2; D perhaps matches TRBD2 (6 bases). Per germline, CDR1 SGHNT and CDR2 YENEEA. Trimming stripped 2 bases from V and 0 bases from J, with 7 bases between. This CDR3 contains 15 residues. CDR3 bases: TGTGCCAGCAGCTTAAGCGGGTCGAACACCGGGGAGCTGTTTTTT. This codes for CASSLSGSNTGELFF.

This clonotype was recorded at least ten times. In DNA form, the CDR3 reads TGTGCCAGCAGCTTACGGGGATCTGGGGCCAACGTCCTGACTTTC. Translated, it gives CASSLRGSGANVLTF. The rearrangement joins TRBV12-3 or TRBV12-4 to TRBJ2-6; a weak D match, TRBD2 (5 bases). V lost 6 bases and J lost 1, with 10 bases in between. The CDR3 is made up of 15 amino acids.

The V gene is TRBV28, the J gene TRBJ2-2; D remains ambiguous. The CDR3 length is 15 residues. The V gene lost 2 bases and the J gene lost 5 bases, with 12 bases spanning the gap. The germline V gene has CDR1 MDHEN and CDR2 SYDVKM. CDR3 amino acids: CASSLLGLTTGELFF. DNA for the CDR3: TGTGCCAGCAGTTTACTAGGCCTTACGACCGGGGAGCTGTTTTTT.

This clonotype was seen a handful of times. This CDR3 is CASSLDWTLAGEQFF. CDR3 coding DNA: TGTGCCAGCAGCTTAGATTGGACGCTCGCGGGAGAGCAGTTCTTC. This sequence joins TRBV7-9 and TRBJ2-1; D may be TRBD2 (6 bases). Trimming cost V 1 base and J 10 bases, with 17 bases left between them. The germline V gene encodes CDR1 SEHNR and CDR2 FQNEAQ (reference sequence). The CDR3 extends over 15 amino acids.

Here the CDR3 DNA reads TGTGCCAGCAGCCCTTGGACTAGTGCTACAGATACGCAGTATTTT. It specifies CASSPWTSATDTQYF. The chain uses TRBV11-2 and TRBJ2-3; TRBD2 matches at 7 bases. The CDR3 is made up of 15 amino acids. V was clipped by 5 bases and J by 3 bases; unmatched bases: 8. Germline CDR1 reads SGHAT; CDR2 reads FQNNGV.

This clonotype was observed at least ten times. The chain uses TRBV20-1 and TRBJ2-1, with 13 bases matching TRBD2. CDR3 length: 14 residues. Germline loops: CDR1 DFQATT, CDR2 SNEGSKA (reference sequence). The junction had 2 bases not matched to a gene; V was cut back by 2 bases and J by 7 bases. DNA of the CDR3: TGCAGTGCTAGAACTAGCGGGAGGGTGAATGAGCAGTTCTTC. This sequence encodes CSARTSGRVNEQFF.

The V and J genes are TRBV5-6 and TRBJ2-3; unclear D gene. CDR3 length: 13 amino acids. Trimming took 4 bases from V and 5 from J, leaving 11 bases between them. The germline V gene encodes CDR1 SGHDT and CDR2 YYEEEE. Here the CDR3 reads CASSTSRIDTQYF. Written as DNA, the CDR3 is TGTGCCAGCAGCACCTCTAGGATAGATACGCAGTATTTT.

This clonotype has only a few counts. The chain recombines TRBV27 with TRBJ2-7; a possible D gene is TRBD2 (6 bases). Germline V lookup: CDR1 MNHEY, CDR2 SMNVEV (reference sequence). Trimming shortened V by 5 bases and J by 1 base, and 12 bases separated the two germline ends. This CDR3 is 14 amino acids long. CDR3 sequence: CASSVGLASYEQYF. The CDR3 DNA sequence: TGTGCCAGCAGTGTAGGGCTAGCGTCCTACGAGCAGTACTTC.

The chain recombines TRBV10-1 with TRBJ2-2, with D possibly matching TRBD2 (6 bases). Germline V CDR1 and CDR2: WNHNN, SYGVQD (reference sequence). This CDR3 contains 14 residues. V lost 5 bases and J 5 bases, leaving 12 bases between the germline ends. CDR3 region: CASSLLAETGELFF. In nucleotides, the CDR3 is TGCGCCAGCAGTCTACTAGCAGAAACCGGGGAGCTGTTTTTT.

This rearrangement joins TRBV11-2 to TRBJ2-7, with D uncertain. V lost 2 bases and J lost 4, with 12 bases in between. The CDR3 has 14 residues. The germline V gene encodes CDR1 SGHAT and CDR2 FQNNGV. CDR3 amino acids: CASSLPTSIYEQYF. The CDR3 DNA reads TGTGCCAGCAGCTTACCGACTTCTATATACGAGCAGTACTTC.

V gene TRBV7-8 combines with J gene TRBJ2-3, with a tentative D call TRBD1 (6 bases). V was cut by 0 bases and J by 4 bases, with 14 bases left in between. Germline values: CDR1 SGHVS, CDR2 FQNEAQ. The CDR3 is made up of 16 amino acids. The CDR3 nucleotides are TGTGCCAGCAGCTTAGCCTCGGCAGGGGTTGCAGATACGCAGTATTTT. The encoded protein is CASSLASAGVADTQYF.

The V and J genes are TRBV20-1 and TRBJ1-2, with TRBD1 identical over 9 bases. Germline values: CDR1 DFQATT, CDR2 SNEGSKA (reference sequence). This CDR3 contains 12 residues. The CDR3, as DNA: TGCTCCCCGGAGGGGACAGGGTATGGCTACACCTTC. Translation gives CSPEGTGYGYTF.

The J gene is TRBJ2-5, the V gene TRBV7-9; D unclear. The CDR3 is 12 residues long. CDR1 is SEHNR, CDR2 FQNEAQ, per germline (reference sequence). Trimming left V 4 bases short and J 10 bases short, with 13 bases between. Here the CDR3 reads CASSSVSEVQYF. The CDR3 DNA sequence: TGTGCCAGCAGCTCCGTCTCCGAGGTCCAGTACTTC.

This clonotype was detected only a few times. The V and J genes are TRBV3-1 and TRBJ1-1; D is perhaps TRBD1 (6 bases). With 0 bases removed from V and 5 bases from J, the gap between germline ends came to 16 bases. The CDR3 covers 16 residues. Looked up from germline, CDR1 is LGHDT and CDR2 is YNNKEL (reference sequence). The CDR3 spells CASSQDRLPRGTEAFF. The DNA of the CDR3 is TGTGCCAGCAGCCAAGATCGGTTGCCCAGGGGTACTGAAGCTTTCTTT.

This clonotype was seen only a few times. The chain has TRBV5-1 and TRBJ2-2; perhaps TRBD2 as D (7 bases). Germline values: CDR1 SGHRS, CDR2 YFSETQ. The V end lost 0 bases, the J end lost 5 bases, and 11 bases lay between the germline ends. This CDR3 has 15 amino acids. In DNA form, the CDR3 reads TGCGCCAGCAGCTTGGCGGGGGGCTGGACCGGGGAGCTGTTTTTT. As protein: CASSLAGGWTGELFF.

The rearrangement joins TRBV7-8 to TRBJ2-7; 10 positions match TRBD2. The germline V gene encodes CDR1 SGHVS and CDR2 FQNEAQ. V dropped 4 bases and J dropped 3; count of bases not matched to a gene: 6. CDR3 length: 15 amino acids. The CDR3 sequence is CASSSVAGGLYEQYF. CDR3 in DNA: TGTGCCAGCAGCTCCGTAGCGGGGGGCCTCTACGAGCAGTACTTC.

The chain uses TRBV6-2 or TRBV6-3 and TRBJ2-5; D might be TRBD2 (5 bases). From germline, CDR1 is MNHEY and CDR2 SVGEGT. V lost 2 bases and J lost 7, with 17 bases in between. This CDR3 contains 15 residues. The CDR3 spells CASSYRDRRGGTQYF. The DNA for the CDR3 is TGTGCCAGCAGTTACCGGGATCGAAGAGGTGGGACCCAGTACTTC.